This T cell receptor (beta chain) stems from a study of cytomegalovirus exposure and HLA in healthy donors. Study results and caveats: Researchers catalogued under 200 TCR beta chains as cytomegalovirus-associated.

The V gene's germline CDR1 is SGDLS and CDR2 YYNGEE. This CDR3 comprises 13 residues. V trimming: 4 bases; J trimming: 4 bases; junction bases outside the gene matches: 3. In regard to this clone: No antigen is known for it.

The repertoire was sequenced with immunoSEQ multiplex PCR; TCRdb's copy has only in-frame clones and lacks some. The repertoire includes about 190,000 clones, around four fifths of them detected once, and less than 9% sits in the top ten. The rearrangement uses TRBV9 and TRBJ2-5; 8 positions match TRBD1. The TCR comes from a man younger than 35 in good health and CMV-seropositive. The sequenced sample was PBMCs. CDR3 coding DNA: TGTGCCAGCAGCACCGGACAGGGAGAGACCCAGTACTTC. Residues: CASSTGQGETQYF.